The source of this TCR beta chain is a study of blood T cell repertoires in COVID-19. At the level of the study: Spain, Italy and the United States supplied samples that represented acute and convalescent COVID-19. Sources were T cells, B-cell-depleted T cells, or PBMCs; the material itself was cDNA or gDNA.

In the source study's methods: Estimation of nucleated cell counts was performed using reference gene primer amplification. The assay was immunoSEQ multiplex PCR, and TCRdb's table has in-frame clones only and misses some. V and J calls and clone size follow that table, whereas D and trimming were derived from the DNA. The data contain approximately 150,000 clones, 80% to 90% of them singletons. The germline CDR1 and CDR2 sequences are SQVTM and ANQGSEA. The CDR3 consists of 13 residues. The V end lost 6 bases, the J end lost 1 base, and 12 bases lay between the germline ends. Input material: peripheral blood. The V gene is TRBV29-1, the J gene TRBJ1-1; no firm D call. This clonotype was sampled from a man aged 55 to 70 with active or convalescent COVID-19. CDR3 nucleotides: TGCAGCGTCAACGGAATAGCGAACACTGAAGCTTTCTTT. This translates into CSVNGIANTEAFF. The full variable domain, its missing parts supplied by reference TRBV29-1 and TRBJ1-1, is SAVISQKPSRDICQRGTSLTIQCQVDSQVTMMFWYRQQPGQSLTLIATANQGSEATYESGFVIDKFPISRPNLTFSTLTVSNMSPEDSSIYLCSVNGIANTEAFFGQGTRLTVV.